The entry below describes one T cell receptor beta chain. No antigen is known for it. The data derive from a study of cytomegalovirus exposure and HLA in healthy donors. The CDR3 sequence is 16 residues long. Per the germline V gene, CDR1 is SGDLS and CDR2 is YYNGEE. Between the trimmed V and J ends, which lost 3 bases and 5 bases, there was a span of 20 bases. The study ran its PCR with 60 Vbeta and 13 Jbeta primers. Clones were read by immunoSEQ multiplex PCR, and TCRdb kept only the in-frame ones, dropping some. This sample yields some 45,000 clones, of which about nine tenths are seen a single time; around 8% belongs to the top ten. Overall study results and limits: Highly shared sequence variants in one cluster were likely a sequencing artifact. In most subjects, TCR beta sequences reportedly gave accurate predictions of HLA-A and HLA-B alleles.

Sequenced material: PBMCs. The receptor's source is a woman in her thirties or forties in good health and CMV-seropositive. The rearrangement uses TRBV9 and TRBJ1-1; D might be TRBD1 (5 bases). The CDR3 region has the DNA TGTGCCAGCAGCGCGGCCCTCGTGGGGGGGAGGACTGAAGCTTTCTTT. Residues: CASSAALVGGRTEAFF.